The 5 T cell receptor beta chains given below trace back to one sample, sequenced in a study of response to subunit inactivated influenza vaccine. TCRdb processed the RT-PCR reads anew with MiXCR; each CDR3 protein has one entry. The repertoire holds about 780,000 distinct CDR3 sequences, about 18% seen once, with roughly a tenth in the top ten. Sequences were derived from PBMCs from blood, sampled less than 6 days after vaccination. All receptors derive from a man aged 50 or older who received an inactivated influenza vaccine.

Only a few counts were recorded for this clonotype. V usage is TRBV24-1 and J usage is TRBJ2-1; 7 positions match TRBD2. The germline V gene has CDR1 KGHDR and CDR2 SFDVKD. After removal of 0 bases from V and 6 bases from J, the junction contained 10 bases not matched to a gene. The CDR3 runs to 17 residues. In DNA form, the CDR3 reads TGTGCCACCAGTGATTTGCACGGGGGGACGCTGGGCAATGAGCAGTTCTTC. It specifies CATSDLHGGTLGNEQFF.

This clonotype was detected many times. The chain is built from TRBV5-1 and TRBJ2-1; 10 nucleotides agree with TRBD1. Germline V gene data show CDR1 as SGHRS and CDR2 as YFSETQ. Trimming took 0 bases from V and 10 from J; bases not matched to a gene: 19. This CDR3 has 19 amino acids. The CDR3 region has the DNA TGCGCCAGCAGCTTGGCCACGTTTGACAGGGGGCGATGGACACTGGAGCAGTTCTTC. Its translation is CASSLATFDRGRWTLEQFF.

This clonotype was counted between two and nine times. The chain uses TRBV7-2 and TRBJ2-1, with 8 positions matching TRBD2. CDR1 and CDR2 from the germline V gene are SGHTA and FQGNSA. The junction had 2 bases not matched to a gene; V was cut back by 1 base and J by 9 bases. This CDR3 has 13 amino acids. The CDR3 region is CASSLVGLGEQFF. As DNA, the CDR3 is TGTGCCAGCAGCTTAGTGGGACTAGGTGAGCAGTTCTTC.

This clonotype was detected only a few times. This chain links TRBV6-5 with TRBJ2-7; possible D gene TRBD1, 7 bases. Germline V gives CDR1 MNHEY, CDR2 SVGAGI. Deletions cut 2 bases from V and 2 bases from J, with 10 bases between. This CDR3 contains 14 residues. The CDR3 DNA reads as TGTGCCAGCAGTTACCAGGGGGGAGCCTACGAGCAGTACTTC. Translating it yields CASSYQGGAYEQYF.

The chain couples TRBV7-2 to TRBJ2-3; tentatively, D is TRBD1 (6 bases). Germline CDR1 SGHTA, CDR2 FQGNSA. V lost 6 bases and J lost 2, with 15 bases in between. CDR3 length: 15 residues. This CDR3 reads CASSPSTGFTDTQYF. CDR3 bases: TGTGCCAGCAGTCCAAGTACAGGGTTCACAGATACGCAGTATTTT.